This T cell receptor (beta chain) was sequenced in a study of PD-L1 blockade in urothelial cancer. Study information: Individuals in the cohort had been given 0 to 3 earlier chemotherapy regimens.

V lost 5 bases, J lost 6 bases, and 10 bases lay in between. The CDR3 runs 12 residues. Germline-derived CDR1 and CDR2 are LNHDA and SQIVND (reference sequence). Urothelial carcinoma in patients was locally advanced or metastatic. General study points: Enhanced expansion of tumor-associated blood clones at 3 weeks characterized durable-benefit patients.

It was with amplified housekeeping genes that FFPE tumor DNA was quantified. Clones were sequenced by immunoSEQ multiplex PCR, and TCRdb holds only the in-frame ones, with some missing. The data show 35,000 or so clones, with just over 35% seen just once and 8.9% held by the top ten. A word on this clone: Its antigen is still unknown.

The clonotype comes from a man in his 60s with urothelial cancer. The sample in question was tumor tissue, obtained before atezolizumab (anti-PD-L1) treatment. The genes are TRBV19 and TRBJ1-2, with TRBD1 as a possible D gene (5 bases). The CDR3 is CASSGAQDGYTF. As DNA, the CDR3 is TGTGCCAGTAGTGGGGCTCAGGATGGCTACACCTTC. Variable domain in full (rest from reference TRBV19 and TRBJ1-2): DGGITQSPKYLFRKEGQNVTLSCEQNLNHDAMYWYRQDPGQGLRLIYYSQIVNDFQKGDIAEGYSVSREKKESFPLTVTSAQKNPTAFYLCASSGAQDGYTFGSGTRLTVV.